This TCR beta chain was profiled in a study of blood T cells in healthy people across ages. This clonotype was counted a few times. Combining a sample-barcoded 5' primer with a J-beta primer mix, a second PCR ran for about 7 to 11 cycles. TCRdb recomputed calls from the 5' RACE reads with MiXCR, one row per CDR3 protein. Among over 1.5 million distinct CDR3 sequences listed, approximately 50% were seen once. The CDR3 runs 15 residues. Germline V gives CDR1 SGHAT, CDR2 FQNNGV. V lost 0 bases and J lost 6, with 14 bases in between. The clonotype originates from a woman between 40 and 55 years old in good health. The chain carries TRBV11-2 and TRBJ1-2; D is unclear. The sequencing sample was made of blood. The CDR3 region is CASSLDVPLRDGYTF. The DNA for the CDR3 is TGTGCCAGCAGCTTAGATGTCCCCCTCCGGGATGGCTACACCTTC.